The 21 T cell receptor beta chains in this list originate from one sample, sequenced in a study of T cell repertoires in cytomegalovirus infection. TCRdb reprocessed the reads via MiXCR and lists one record per CDR3 protein. The table includes around 270,000 distinct CDR3 sequences, less than 9.5% detected once. Sample: PBMCs. The receptor set was obtained from a human donor in good health (CMV status not recorded). Some clones in this sample may be carry-over from other donors' samples.

This clonotype was observed many times. The rearrangement links TRBV7-2 to TRBJ2-1; TRBD2 aligns across 8 bases. V dropped 1 base and J dropped 10; count of bases not matched to a gene: 6. CDR3 length equals 14 residues. Germline lookup yields CDR1 SGHTA and CDR2 FQGNSA. CDR3 sequence reads: CASSLVSSGEEQFF. The DNA for the CDR3 is TGTGCCAGCAGCTTAGTTAGTAGCGGGGAAGAGCAGTTCTTC.

This clonotype occurred many times. The V gene is TRBV3-1, the J gene TRBJ2-7, with D possibly matching TRBD2 (6 bases). CDR3 length: 14 residues. Looked up from germline, CDR1 is LGHDT and CDR2 is YNNKEL (reference sequence). Trimming removed 2 bases at V and 9 bases at J, with 17 bases between. CDR3 DNA sequence: TGTGCCAGCAGCCAAAAGGAGGGGAGTTGGGGGCAGTACTTC. This encodes CASSQKEGSWGQYF.

The sample holds a few counts of this clonotype. This chain joins TRBV3-1 and TRBJ2-1; TRBD2 matches 7 bases. The germline CDR1 and CDR2 sequences are LGHDT and YNNKEL (reference sequence). V lost 2 bases and J lost 4; bases outside the gene matches: 5. The CDR3 extends over 15 amino acids. The CDR3 DNA follows: TGTGCCAGCAGCCAAACGCGGGAGAGGTACAATGAGCAGTTCTTC. It is translated as CASSQTRERYNEQFF.

In this sample, this clonotype turned up many times. V gene TRBV12-3 or TRBV12-4 combines with J gene TRBJ1-5; D unclear. V lost 4 bases, J lost 0 bases, and 10 bases lay in between. The CDR3 extends over 15 amino acids. This CDR3 is CASSSQPHSNQPQHF. As DNA, the CDR3 is TGTGCCAGCAGTTCACAGCCTCATAGCAATCAGCCCCAGCATTTT.

This clonotype was detected many times. This rearrangement joins TRBV7-2 to TRBJ2-4, with D perhaps TRBD2 (5 bases). This CDR3 is built from 16 residues. CDR1 is SGHTA, CDR2 FQGNSA, per germline. V was pared by 1 base and J by 2 bases, with 12 bases between. CDR3 in amino acids: CASSLEITGSKNIQYF. CDR3 DNA sequence: TGTGCCAGCAGCTTAGAGATCACGGGGTCCAAAAACATTCAGTACTTC.

This clonotype appeared many times. The rearrangement uses TRBV28 and TRBJ2-1; D unresolved. Germline V gene data show CDR1 as MDHEN and CDR2 as SYDVKM. The CDR3 has 16 residues. The V end was cut by 5 bases, the J end by 4 bases, with 18 bases between. CDR3 DNA sequence: TGTGCCAGCAGTGCTAGACGTTTTCGTAGATACAATGAGCAGTTCTTC. The encoded protein is CASSARRFRRYNEQFF.

Many counts were recorded for this clonotype. This rearrangement joins TRBV20-1 to TRBJ2-1; 9 bases are shared with TRBD1. The V segment lost 7 bases and the J segment 0 bases; nucleotides outside the gene matches: 7. CDR3 size: 15 residues. Germline V gives CDR1 DFQATT, CDR2 SNEGSKA (reference sequence). CDR3 in amino acids: CSGTGGGISYNEQFF. CDR3 nucleotides: TGCAGTGGAACAGGGGGCGGAATCTCCTACAATGAGCAGTTCTTC.

The V and J genes are TRBV6-2 or TRBV6-3 and TRBJ2-7, with TRBD2 identical over 12 bases. In germline, CDR1 is MNHEY, CDR2 SVGEGT. CDR3 size: 15 residues. V trimming: 6 bases; J trimming: 0 bases; junction bases outside the gene matches: 3. The CDR3 nucleotides are TGTGCCAGCAGCACGACTAGCGGGAGCTCCTACGAGCAGTACTTC. This gives the protein CASSTTSGSSYEQYF.

This clonotype was counted at least ten times. An end of the junction does not agree with germline; a read error may underlie this. The chain employs TRBV11-3 and TRBJ2-3; D is possibly TRBD2 (6 bases). This CDR3 has 10 residues. CDR1 is SGHNT, CDR2 YENEEA, per germline. CDR3 nucleotides: TGTGCCAGCAGGCGGGACCGGCTGTTCTTT. Translation gives CASRRDRLFF.

This clonotype was seen at least ten times. The J gene is TRBJ2-7, the V gene TRBV7-2; the match to TRBD1 covers 7 bases. The V gene end was trimmed by 6 bases and the J gene end by 3 bases; junction bases not matched to a gene: 8. The germline gives CDR1 SGHTA, CDR2 FQGNSA. The CDR3 runs 14 residues. The CDR3 protein is CASRGPPGGYEQYF. DNA of the CDR3: TGTGCCAGCAGGGGGCCTCCAGGGGGCTACGAGCAGTACTTC.

This clonotype was seen repeatedly, ten times or more. The rearrangement joins TRBV6-1 to TRBJ1-1, with a tentative D call TRBD1 (5 bases). The V gene lost 4 bases and the J gene lost 7 bases, with 16 bases spanning the gap. CDR1 is MNHNS, CDR2 SASEGT, per germline. This CDR3 comprises 14 residues. The CDR3 nucleotides read TGTGCCAGCAGTGGGGCTCCTGGGGGAGTTGAAGCTTTCTTT. Amino acids: CASSGAPGGVEAFF.

In its sample, this clonotype was seen many times. The CDR3 loop is CASSLGPLNYGYTF. CDR3 DNA: TGTGCCAGCAGCTTGGGGCCCCTCAACTATGGCTACACCTTC. The rearrangement links TRBV7-2 to TRBJ1-2; the D gene is possibly TRBD1 (5 bases). Germline V gene lookup returns CDR1 SGHTA and CDR2 FQGNSA. CDR3 length equals 14 residues. The V gene lost 3 bases and the J gene lost 2 bases, with 10 bases spanning the gap.

The rearrangement joins TRBV20-1 to TRBJ2-5; 11 positions agree with TRBD2. The CDR3 is 15 residues long. The V segment lost 2 bases and the J segment 5 bases; nucleotides outside the gene matches: 7. Germline V gene data show CDR1 as DFQATT and CDR2 as SNEGSKA (reference sequence). The DNA for the CDR3 is TGCAGTGCTAGATCCTGGCTAGCGGGAGGCGAGACCCAGTACTTC. Its protein is CSARSWLAGGETQYF.

The gene calls are TRBV12-3 or TRBV12-4 and TRBJ1-1, with unresolved D. This CDR3 comprises 13 residues. The V end lost 5 bases, the J end lost 4 bases, and 11 bases lay between the germline ends. In DNA form, the CDR3 reads TGTGCCAGCAGTCCCTCGCGGACCACTGAAGCTTTCTTT. This encodes CASSPSRTTEAFF.

The chain couples TRBV6-4 to TRBJ2-2; no clear D gene. Germline V gene sequence: CDR1 MRHNA, CDR2 SNTAGT. This CDR3 contains 15 residues. V was cut by 3 bases and J by 6 bases, with 14 bases left in between. This CDR3 is CASSEVAGVAGELFF. The DNA of the CDR3 is TGTGCCAGCAGTGAGGTAGCAGGCGTGGCCGGGGAGCTGTTTTTT.

The table lists this clonotype with many counts. Written as DNA, the CDR3 is TGTGCCAGTCGACAAGGCAACATTCAGTACTTC. Residues: CASRQGNIQYF. V gene TRBV7-2 combines with J gene TRBJ2-4, with D hard to call. CDR1 is SGHTA, CDR2 FQGNSA, per germline. V was cut by 9 bases and J by 7 bases, with 10 bases left in between. The CDR3 extends over 11 amino acids.

With regard to this clonotype: Being one base from a much bigger clone, this may be a read error. This sequence joins TRBV7-2 and TRBJ1-5; no definite D call. V was trimmed by 0 bases and J by 3 bases, leaving 12 bases between them. CDR1 and CDR2 from the germline V gene are SGHTA and FQGNSA. This CDR3 comprises 16 residues. This CDR3 is CASSLAQPSTNQPQHF. The CDR3 DNA reads as TGTGCCAGCAGCTTAGCCCAACCTTCCACCAATCAGCCCCAGCATTTT.

This clonotype was seen more than once but under ten times. The V gene is TRBV7-2, the J gene TRBJ2-2; no firm D call. Germline V CDR1 and CDR2: SGHTA, FQGNSA. V lost 5 bases, J lost 1 base, and 11 bases lay in between. The CDR3 contains 15 residues. CDR3 in DNA: TGTGCCAGCAGCCAGACAAGACAGAACACCGGGGAGCTGTTTTTT. Residues: CASSQTRQNTGELFF.

This clonotype occurred many times. The gene calls are TRBV19 and TRBJ2-7; 10 nucleotides line up with TRBD2. The CDR3 contains 14 residues. Unmatched junction bases numbered 6, after V lost 5 bases and J lost 5 bases. Germline CDR1 and CDR2: LNHDA and SQIVND (reference sequence). The CDR3 spells CASSLGGTSDEQYF. The CDR3 nucleotides read TGTGCCAGTAGTTTGGGAGGGACTAGCGACGAGCAGTACTTC.

This clonotype was counted at least ten times. The chain couples TRBV7-8 to TRBJ2-6, with D possibly matching TRBD1 (6 bases). This CDR3 is built from 16 residues. Germline V gene sequence: CDR1 SGHVS, CDR2 FQNEAQ. Trimming stripped 4 bases from V and 1 base from J, with 11 bases between. The DNA for the CDR3 is TGTGCCAGCAGCTCAGGACAGTTGTCTGGGGCCAACGTCCTGACTTTC. Protein: CASSSGQLSGANVLTF.

This clonotype showed up many times. The J gene is TRBJ2-5, the V gene TRBV7-2; D possibly corresponds to TRBD2 (5 bases). This CDR3 has 15 amino acids. V was pared by 5 bases and J by 5 bases, with 18 bases between. Germline V gene sequence: CDR1 SGHTA, CDR2 FQGNSA. Here the CDR3 DNA reads TGTGCCAGCAGCCGATCAGCGGATCTTGGGGAGACCCAGTACTTC. This sequence encodes CASSRSADLGETQYF.